The clone carrying this T cell receptor (beta chain) occurred many times. Its antigen is not identified. The source of the sample is a study of T-cell memory formation after mild COVID-19. TCR alpha and TCR beta cDNA libraries carrying sample barcodes and UMIs came from 5'RACE with constant-segment primers. MiXCR, applied by TCRdb to the 5' RACE reads, yields one record per CDR3 protein. Of 150,000 to 200,000 distinct CDR3 sequences in the sample, around a tenth were seen once. The CDR3 has 17 residues. V lost 4 bases to trimming and J lost 4 bases; unmatched junction nucleotides: 13. The germline CDR1 and CDR2 sequences are LGHNA and YNFKEQ. General study results and limits: Of the contracting clones, CD4+ ones lay mainly in CM and EM, and CD8+ ones in EMRA.

Specimen: PBMCs or a T cell subset sorted from them (not recorded which). The V call is TRBV4-2, the J call TRBJ2-3; TRBD2 agrees at 8 bases. The receptor was derived from a man aged 18-30 years who had mild COVID-19 (a few samples of this study predate the infection). Cell type and time point are not known. CDR3 in DNA: TGTGCCAGCAGCCGACAACCGGGACTAGATGTCTCAGATACGCAGTATTTT. Its protein is CASSRQPGLDVSDTQYF.